The T cell receptor beta chain described here comes from a study of neurological immune-mediated disorders. MiXCR, run by TCRdb on the 5' RACE reads, gives a single entry per CDR3 protein. The sample shows tens of thousands of distinct CDR3 sequences, approximately 12% of them seen only once. Time point specified: longitudinal time-point 3. V dropped 4 bases and J dropped 8; count of bases not matched to a gene: 6. Per germline, CDR1 KGHDR and CDR2 SFDVKD. The CDR3 covers 13 residues. This clonotype has a count of ten or more. The V and J genes are TRBV24-1 and TRBJ1-2, with 7 bases fitting TRBD1. The receptor's source is a man younger than 40 in good health. The specimen sequenced was PBMCs. The CDR3 DNA sequence: TGTGCCACCAGTGACCGGTTGACAGGGGGCTACACCTTC. Residues: CATSDRLTGGYTF.